The present T cell receptor (beta chain) was sequenced within a study of early T cells in non-severe SARS-CoV-2 infection. Overall study: Sequenced bulk RNA came from whole blood that was unsorted, and chains were unpaired.

Study-wide results and caveats: Matching results from VDJdb favored anti-spike CD8 responses, leaving private and CD4 specificities undetected.

Deletions cut 0 bases from V and 4 bases from J, with 15 bases between. The CDR3 has 16 amino acids. CDR1 LGHNA and CDR2 YSLEER come from the germline V gene. Attachment of unique molecular identifiers to individual cDNA molecules was performed. MiXCR, run by TCRdb on the 5' RACE reads, gives a single entry per CDR3 protein. This table has approximately 37,000 distinct CDR3 sequences, 5% to 5.5% appearing once. This clonotype showed up many times. Antigen specificity is unknown. This sequence originates from an adult who was a healthcare worker with PCR-confirmed SARS-CoV-2 infection or an uninfected control (not recorded which). This chain connects TRBV4-3 to TRBJ2-5, with D perhaps TRBD2 (5 bases). The starting material was whole blood, obtained at baseline. CDR3 loop: CASSQDLAGRTETQYF. As DNA, the CDR3 is TGCGCCAGCAGCCAAGATCTAGCTGGCCGGACAGAGACCCAGTACTTC.